One and the same sample provided the 14 T cell receptor beta chains below, sequenced in a study of OX40 agonist ivuxolimab in advanced cancers. Preparation of the library involved the immunoSEQ multiplex PCR assay. TCRdb's version of the immuneACCESS table is confined to in-frame rearrangements and falls short of the full clone set. An unresolved V gene accounts for under half of the shortfall where checked; the remainder is of unknown origin. The sample table contains roughly 150,000 clones; only one count was recorded for roughly 92% of them. Just over 0.3% of the sample is held by the ten biggest clonotypes. Here the sequenced sample was CD4+ or CD8+ T cells sorted from blood, taken in a trial of the OX40 agonist ivuxolimab. Receptors were obtained from an adult with an advanced solid tumor such as melanoma, head and neck, liver or kidney cancer.

The rearrangement joins TRBV5-1 to TRBJ1-5; perhaps TRBD1 as D (6 bases). The CDR3 contains 15 residues. CDR1 SGHRS and CDR2 YFSETQ come from the germline V gene. V dropped 4 bases and J dropped 3 bases, with 14 bases sitting between them. CDR3 residues: CASSQTTGFNQPQHF. CDR3 coding DNA: TGCGCCAGCAGCCAGACAACAGGGTTCAATCAGCCCCAGCATTTT. Combining the CDR3 with reference TRBV5-1 and TRBJ1-5 gives the whole variable domain KAGVTQTPRYLIKTRGQQVTLSCSPISGHRSVSWYQQTPGQGLQFLFEYFSETQRNKGNFPGRFSGRQFSNSRSEMNVSTLELGDSALYLCASSQTTGFNQPQHFGDGTRLSIL.

J is TRBJ2-3 and V is TRBV10-1; D uncertain. Per the germline V gene, CDR1 is WNHNN and CDR2 is SYGVQD (reference sequence). The CDR3 covers 17 residues. Trimming shortened V by 0 bases and J by 5 bases, and 18 bases separated the two germline ends. The CDR3 bases are TGCGCCAGCAGTGAGTCGAAGACGTCTACTGGGGTAGATACGCAGTATTTT. It translates to CASSESKTSTGVDTQYF.

The rearrangement links TRBV4-1 to TRBJ1-4; D possibly corresponds to TRBD1 (5 bases). Germline V lookup: CDR1 MGHRA, CDR2 YSYEKL. The CDR3 runs 14 residues. The V end lost 8 bases, the J end lost 0 bases, and 10 bases lay between the germline ends. This CDR3 reads CASQRQTTNEKLFF. For the CDR3, the DNA is TGCGCCAGCCAACGACAGACAACTAATGAAAAACTGTTTTTT.

This chain links TRBV9 with TRBJ1-1; D gene ambiguous. The germline V gene encodes CDR1 SGDLS and CDR2 YYNGEE. V gave up 0 bases and J gave up 2 bases, with 8 bases separating them. CDR3 length: 14 residues. The CDR3 DNA is TGTGCCAGCAGCGTAGGGGCAGATAACACTGAAGCTTTCTTT. Amino acid sequence: CASSVGADNTEAFF. The full variable domain, completed using reference TRBV9 and TRBJ1-1, is DSGVTQTPKHLITATGQRVTLRCSPRSGDLSVYWYQQSLDQGLQFLIQYYNGEERAKGNILERFSAQQFPDLHSELNLSSLELGDSALYFCASSVGADNTEAFFGQGTRLTVV.

CDR3 loop: CASSAPREQYF. The CDR3 DNA reads as TGTGCCAGCAGCGCCCCAAGGGAGCAGTACTTC. The rearrangement uses TRBV27 and TRBJ2-7; D unclear. The V gene lost 6 bases and the J gene lost 7 bases, with 10 bases spanning the gap. The germline gives CDR1 MNHEY, CDR2 SMNVEV (reference sequence). This CDR3 region has 11 residues.

The V gene is TRBV7-2, the J gene TRBJ1-5; TRBD1 aligns across 7 bases. The CDR3 spans 14 residues. V lost 4 bases to trimming and J lost 2 bases; unmatched junction nucleotides: 2. The germline gives CDR1 SGHTA, CDR2 FQGNSA. The CDR3 sequence: CASSYRGRNQPQHF. CDR3 bases: TGTGCCAGCAGCTACAGGGGACGCAATCAGCCCCAGCATTTT.

CDR3 sequence: CASSYTSGQGIDTQYF. The CDR3, as DNA: TGTGCCAGCAGTTACACATCGGGACAGGGGATAGATACGCAGTATTTT. The chain recombines TRBV6-5 with TRBJ2-3; 10 bases agree with TRBD1. The CDR3 spans 16 residues. The ends lost 2 bases at V and 5 bases at J; junction bases unmatched: 7. Germline V CDR1 and CDR2: MNHEY, SVGAGI.

The chain links TRBV2 to TRBJ2-1; 10 bases fit TRBD1. This CDR3 region has 15 residues. V lost 5 bases, J lost 4 bases, and 5 bases stayed unmatched. The germline gives CDR1 SNHLY, CDR2 FYNNEI. The CDR3 is CASSLGQGGYNEQFF. The DNA of the CDR3 is TGTGCCAGCAGTCTAGGACAGGGGGGGTACAATGAGCAGTTCTTC.

CDR3 protein: CASSPRQGWAEAFF. CDR3 nucleotide sequence: TGTGCCAGCTCACCACGGCAGGGGTGGGCTGAAGCTTTCTTT. V is TRBV18 and J is TRBJ1-1; tentatively, D is TRBD1 (6 bases). In germline, CDR1 is KGHSH, CDR2 LQKENI. The CDR3 sequence is 14 residues long. Trimming took off 1 base at V and 6 bases at J, with 12 bases between the two ends.

The rearrangement uses TRBV10-3 and TRBJ1-1, with 7 nucleotides matching TRBD1. The V segment lost 3 bases and the J segment 4 bases; nucleotides outside the gene matches: 2. CDR3 size: 13 residues. The V gene's germline CDR1 is ENHRY and CDR2 SYGVKD. The chain's CDR3 is CAISDRGTTEAFF. CDR3 in DNA: TGTGCCATCAGTGACAGGGGGACCACTGAAGCTTTCTTT.

The chain recombines TRBV1 with TRBJ1-4; the table's D gene call, TRBD1, was not cross checked with the DNA. TRBV1 is designated a pseudogene. The CDR3 covers 18 residues. The CDR3 loop is CTSSQVTGAALGGEKLFF. CDR3 nucleotides: TGCACCAGCAGCCAAGTTACAGGGGCCGCCCTAGGGGGGGAAAAACTGTTTTTT.

This chain connects TRBV7-2 to TRBJ1-1; D call uncertain. Germline V gives CDR1 SGHTA, CDR2 FQGNSA. The V and J ends lost 8 bases and 1 base respectively, with 8 bases between them. This CDR3 spans 12 amino acids. DNA of the CDR3: TGTGCCAGCGGCATGGGGAACACTGAAGCTTTCTTT. This encodes CASGMGNTEAFF.

V usage is TRBV29-1 and J usage is TRBJ2-1; D unresolved. This CDR3 spans 10 amino acids. Germline V gives CDR1 SQVTM, CDR2 ANQGSEA. Trimming removed 7 bases at V and 9 bases at J, with 10 bases between. The CDR3 bases are TGCAGCGCGGATGTCGGTGAGCAGTTCTTC. Protein sequence: CSADVGEQFF.

This chain joins TRBV12-5 and TRBJ2-3, with D maybe TRBD1 (5 bases). Looked up from germline, CDR1 is LGHNT and CDR2 is FRNRAP. CDR3 length equals 13 residues. V lost 7 bases to trimming and J lost 1 base, with 9 bases between them. CDR3 DNA sequence: TGTGCTAGTGCCATAGGGGGCACAGATACGCAGTATTTT. Residues: CASAIGGTDTQYF. Drawing the rest from reference TRBV12-5 and TRBJ2-3, the complete variable domain is DARVTQTPRHKVTEMGQEVTMRCQPILGHNTVFWYRQTMMQGLELLAYFRNRAPLDDSGMPKDRFSAEMPDATLATLKIQPSEPRDSAVYFCASAIGGTDTQYFGPGTRLTVL.